The 7 T cell receptor beta chains below come from one sample, sequenced in a study of OX40 agonist ivuxolimab in advanced cancers. The protocol was immunoSEQ multiplex PCR, while the TCRdb copy is restricted to in-frame clones and leaves out a portion. Of more than 50,000 clones in the sample, 75% to 85% are singletons; the top ten hold 2.4%. Sample: CD4+ or CD8+ T cells sorted from blood, taken in a trial of the OX40 agonist ivuxolimab. Source of these receptors: an adult with an advanced solid tumor such as melanoma, head and neck, liver or kidney cancer.

The rearrangement joins TRBV9 to TRBJ2-2; D is perhaps TRBD1 (6 bases). The length of the CDR3 is 16 residues. Germline V lookup: CDR1 SGDLS, CDR2 YYNGEE. V was pared by 0 bases and J by 0 bases, with 9 bases between. The CDR3 region has the DNA TGTGCCAGCAGCGTAGAGGGACACTCGAACACCGGGGAGCTGTTTTTT. Translated, it gives CASSVEGHSNTGELFF.

This clone has just one count. V usage is TRBV7-8 and J usage is TRBJ1-2; 7 bases are shared with TRBD1. V was pared by 4 bases and J by 0 bases, with 8 bases of the junction left unmatched. Germline assignment: CDR1 SGHVS and CDR2 FQNEAQ. The CDR3 is made up of 16 amino acids. The CDR3 nucleotides are TGTGCCAGCAGCTACTTCGACAGGGCAACTAACTATGGCTACACCTTC. Its translation: CASSYFDRATNYGYTF.

V and J are TRBV27 and TRBJ2-3, with 9 bases lining up with TRBD1. CDR1 and CDR2 from the germline V gene are MNHEY and SMNVEV (reference sequence). The V segment lost 4 bases and the J segment 5 bases; nucleotides outside the gene matches: 10. This CDR3 spans 16 amino acids. Here the CDR3 reads CASSSLIQGAGDTQYF. In nucleotides, the CDR3 is TGTGCCAGCAGTTCCCTAATACAGGGGGCAGGAGATACGCAGTATTTT.

The J gene is TRBJ2-3, the V gene TRBV18; D is ambiguous. V shed 0 bases and J shed 6 bases, with 7 bases lying between them. Germline V gene sequence: CDR1 KGHSH, CDR2 LQKENI. The CDR3 has 13 amino acids. The CDR3 DNA reads TGTGCCAGCTCACCACCAGGGCGCGATACGCAGTATTTT. It specifies CASSPPGRDTQYF.

The gene calls are TRBV28 and TRBJ1-2, with D perhaps TRBD1 (6 bases). Germline CDR1 MDHEN, CDR2 SYDVKM. V was clipped by 2 bases and J by 8 bases, with 12 bases between them. The CDR3 spans 13 residues. CDR3 in amino acids: CASSLRGRRGYTF. The CDR3 region has the DNA TGTGCCAGCAGTTTAAGGGGGAGAAGAGGCTACACCTTC.

The rearrangement uses TRBV28 and TRBJ1-1; 10 nucleotides line up with TRBD1. The CDR3 totals 15 residues. The trim removed 4 bases at V and 2 bases at J, leaving 4 bases unmatched. Germline assignment: CDR1 MDHEN and CDR2 SYDVKM. The DNA for the CDR3 is TGTGCCAGCAGTTCGACAGGGGGCTCAAACACTGAAGCTTTCTTT. This gives the protein CASSSTGGSNTEAFF. The whole variable domain, filled in from reference TRBV28 and TRBJ1-1, reads DVKVTQSSRYLVKRTGEKVFLECVQDMDHENMFWYRQDPGLGLRLIYFSYDVKMKEKGDIPEGYSVSREKKERFSLILESASTNQTSMYLCASSSTGGSNTEAFFGQGTRLTVV.

A remark on this clone: The junction does not match germline at one end; this may be a read error. This chain connects TRBV7-7 to TRBJ2-5; D assignment may be TRBD1 or TRBD2 (5 bases each). CDR1 and CDR2 from the germline V gene are SSHAT and FNYEAQ (reference sequence). This CDR3 has 15 residues. The CDR3 DNA is TGTGCTAGCAGCTTAGGGATGGGGGTTCGAGAGACCCAGTACTTC. It is translated as CASSLGMGVRETQYF.